A single sample gave rise to the 7 T cell receptor beta chains below, sequenced in a study of shared clonotypes between healthy human individuals. Only in-frame clones appear in the TCRdb table, and some are missing; sequencing was by immunoSEQ multiplex PCR. The table lists about 2.4 million clones, approximately 93% of them singletons. The sequenced sample consisted of naive CD4+ T cells from PBMCs. Subset defined: CD45RA+ positively selected. These receptors originate from a man aged 18 to 30 in good health. Some clones in this sample may be carry-over from other donors' samples.

J is TRBJ2-7 and V is TRBV7-2, with D possibly TRBD2 on 5 matching bases. V lost 2 bases and J 6 bases, leaving 17 bases between the germline ends. Germline-derived CDR1 and CDR2 are SGHTA and FQGNSA. The CDR3 totals 15 residues. CDR3 loop: CASSLMGGHFSEQYF. CDR3 DNA: TGTGCCAGCAGCTTAATGGGCGGGCACTTTAGCGAGCAGTACTTC.

The V call is TRBV28, the J call TRBJ1-1, with a tentative D call TRBD1 (5 bases). This CDR3 has 13 residues. Germline V gives CDR1 MDHEN, CDR2 SYDVKM. The CDR3 reads CAIRTGTNTEAFF. The CDR3, as DNA: TGTGCGATAAGGACGGGGACGAACACTGAAGCTTTCTTT. The whole variable domain, filled in from reference TRBV28 and TRBJ1-1, reads DVKVTQSSRYLVKRTGEKVFLECVQDMDHENMFWYRQDPGLGLRLIYFSYDVKMKEKGDIPEGYSVSREKKERFSLILESASTNQTSMYLCAIRTGTNTEAFFGQGTRLTVV.

The CDR3: CASRETGSYEQYF. CDR3 nucleotide sequence: TGTGCCAGCAGAGAGACAGGGAGCTACGAGCAGTACTTC. The chain has TRBV6-6 and TRBJ2-7; 7 bases match TRBD1. The CDR3 consists of 13 residues. Losses at the gene ends were 6 bases for V and 3 bases for J; bases not matched to a gene: 5. The germline gives CDR1 MNHNY, CDR2 SVGAGI (reference sequence).

This chain uses TRBV6-1 with TRBJ1-1; 9 bases align to TRBD1. Trimming cost V 5 bases and J 7 bases; bases outside gene matches: 8. Germline V gene data show CDR1 as MNHNS and CDR2 as SASEGT. The CDR3 extends over 14 amino acids. Here the CDR3 reads CASSPDRGSGEAFF. The CDR3 nucleotides read TGTGCCAGCAGTCCGGACAGGGGTTCGGGTGAAGCTTTCTTT.

The CDR3: CASSESTGYNQPQHF. CDR3 coding DNA: TGTGCCAGCAGTGAAAGTACAGGGTATAATCAGCCCCAGCATTTT. The V and J genes are TRBV6-1 and TRBJ1-5; tentatively, D is TRBD1 (6 bases). The CDR3 is 15 amino acids. The germline V and J ends were trimmed by 2 bases and 4 bases, with 12 bases remaining between them. CDR1 MNHNS and CDR2 SASEGT come from the germline V gene.

The chain recombines TRBV6-1 with TRBJ2-5; TRBD1 is a possible D gene (6 bases). Between the trimmed V and J ends, which lost 6 bases and 7 bases, there was a span of 15 bases. CDR3 length: 13 residues. Germline V CDR1 and CDR2: MNHNS, SASEGT. The CDR3 loop is CASRGNEGGTQYF. In nucleotides, the CDR3 is TGTGCCAGCAGGGGTAACGAAGGGGGGACCCAGTACTTC.

The rearrangement uses TRBV5-4 and TRBJ2-3; 8 bases are a match to TRBD1. The germline CDR1 and CDR2 sequences are SGHNT and YYREEE (reference sequence). CDR3 length: 16 residues. V lost 0 bases to trimming and J lost 2 bases; unmatched junction nucleotides: 5. The CDR3 DNA reads as TGTGCCAGCAGCTTGGCCGTGACAGGGGCCACAGATACGCAGTATTTT. Translation gives CASSLAVTGATDTQYF.